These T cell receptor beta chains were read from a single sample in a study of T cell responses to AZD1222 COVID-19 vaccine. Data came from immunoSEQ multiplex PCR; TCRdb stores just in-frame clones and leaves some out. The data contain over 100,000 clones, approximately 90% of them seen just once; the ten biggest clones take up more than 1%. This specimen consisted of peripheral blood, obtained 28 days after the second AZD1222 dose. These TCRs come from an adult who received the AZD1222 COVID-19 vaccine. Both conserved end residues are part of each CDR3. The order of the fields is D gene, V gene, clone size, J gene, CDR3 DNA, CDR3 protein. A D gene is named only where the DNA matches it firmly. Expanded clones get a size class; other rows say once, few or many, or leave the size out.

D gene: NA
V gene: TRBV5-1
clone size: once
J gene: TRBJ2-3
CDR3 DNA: TGCGCCAGCACCAAGGGAGCCTGGGACGAAGATACGCAGTATTTT
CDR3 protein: CASTKGAWDEDTQYF

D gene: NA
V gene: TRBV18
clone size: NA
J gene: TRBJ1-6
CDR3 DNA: TGTGCCAGCTCACCAGCCGGGGCTCCATTATCAGCCCTCCACTTT
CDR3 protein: CASSPAGAPLSALHF

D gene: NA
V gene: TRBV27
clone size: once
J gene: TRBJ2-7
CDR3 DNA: TGTGCCAGCAGCTATCGGTTGGACGCCCAAACCTACGAGCAGTACTTC
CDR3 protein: CASSYRLDAQTYEQYF

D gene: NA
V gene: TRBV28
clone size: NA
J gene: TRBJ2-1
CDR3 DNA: TGTGCCAGCAGTTTGGCCGGCTCTAGCTCCTACAATGAGCAGTTCTTC
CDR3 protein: CASSLAGSSSYNEQFF

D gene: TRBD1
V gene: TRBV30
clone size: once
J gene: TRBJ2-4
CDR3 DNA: TGTGCCTGGAGAGGACAGGCTTCCAAAAACATTCAGTACTTC
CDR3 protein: CAWRGQASKNIQYF

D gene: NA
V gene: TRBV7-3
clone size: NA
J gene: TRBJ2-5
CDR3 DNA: TGTGCCAGCAGCTTAGGGGGGAGAGAGACCCAGTACTTC
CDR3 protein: CASSLGGRETQYF

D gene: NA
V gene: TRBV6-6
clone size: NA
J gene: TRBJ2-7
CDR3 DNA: TGTGCCAGCAGTCCGCGACAGGGGGCAAGCGGGAGGGCCTCCGACGAGCAGTACTTC
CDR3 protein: CASSPRQGASGRASDEQYF

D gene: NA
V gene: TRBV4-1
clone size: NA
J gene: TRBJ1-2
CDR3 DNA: TGCGCCAGCAGCCAAGTTGATTATGGCTACACCTTC
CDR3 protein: CASSQVDYGYTF

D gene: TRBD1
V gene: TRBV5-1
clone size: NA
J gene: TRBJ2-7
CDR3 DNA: TGCGCCAGCAGCTTGTGGGCTGACAGGGCTACGTCCTCCTACGAGCAGTACTTC
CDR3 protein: CASSLWADRATSSYEQYF

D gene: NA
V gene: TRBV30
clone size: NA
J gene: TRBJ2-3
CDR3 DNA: TGTGCCTGGAGTGTACGGCCGGACCGTACAGATACGCAGTATTTT
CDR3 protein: CAWSVRPDRTDTQYF

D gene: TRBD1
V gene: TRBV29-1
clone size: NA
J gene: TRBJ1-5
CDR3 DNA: TGCAGCGTTTTAGTGGCAGGGGGTCAGCCCCAGCATTTT
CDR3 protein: CSVLVAGGQPQHF

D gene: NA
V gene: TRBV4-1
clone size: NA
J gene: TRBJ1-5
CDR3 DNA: TGCGCCAGCAGCCAAGAAGGGACCTCGAGCTATCAGCCCCAGCATTTT
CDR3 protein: CASSQEGTSSYQPQHF

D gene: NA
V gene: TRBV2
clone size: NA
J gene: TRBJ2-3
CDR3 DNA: TGTGCCAGCACCATAAGACTAGGGGGCGATACGCAGTATTTT
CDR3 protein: CASTIRLGGDTQYF

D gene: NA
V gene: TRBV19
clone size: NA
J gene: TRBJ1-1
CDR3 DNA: TGTGCCAGTAGTATCGGTTTGGAAGCTTTCTTT
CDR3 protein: CASSIGLEAFF

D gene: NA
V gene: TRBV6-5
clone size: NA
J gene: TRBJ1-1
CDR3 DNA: TGTGCCAGCAGTTACTCATACCGGGCCTACACTGAAGCTTTCTTT
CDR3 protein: CASSYSYRAYTEAFF

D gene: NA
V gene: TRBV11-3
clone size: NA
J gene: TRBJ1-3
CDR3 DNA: TGTGCCAGCAGCACCGGGGGCTCTGGAAACACCATATATTTT
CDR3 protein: CASSTGGSGNTIYF

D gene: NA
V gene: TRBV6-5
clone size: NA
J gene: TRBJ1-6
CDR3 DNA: TGTGCCAGCAGTTACCGGAGTTCACCCCTCCACTTT
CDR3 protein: CASSYRSSPLHF

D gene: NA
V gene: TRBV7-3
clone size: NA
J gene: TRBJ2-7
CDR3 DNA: TGTGCCAGCAGCTTGTTAGCTGGCCCATACGAGCAGTACTTC
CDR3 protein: CASSLLAGPYEQYF

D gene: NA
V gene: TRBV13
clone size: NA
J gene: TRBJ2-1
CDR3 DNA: TGTGCCAGCAGCTTAGGCCCAACCGGGACAAACAATGAGCAGTTCTTC
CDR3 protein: CASSLGPTGTNNEQFF

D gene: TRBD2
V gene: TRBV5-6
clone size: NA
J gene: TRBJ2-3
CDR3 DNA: TGTGCCAGCAGCTTTGGGCTAGCGGGAGAACTAGATACGCAGTATTTT
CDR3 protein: CASSFGLAGELDTQYF

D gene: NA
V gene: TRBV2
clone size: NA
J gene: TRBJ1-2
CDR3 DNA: TGTGCCAGCAGAAAGACAGGCATTAACTATGGCTACACCTTC
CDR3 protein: CASRKTGINYGYTF

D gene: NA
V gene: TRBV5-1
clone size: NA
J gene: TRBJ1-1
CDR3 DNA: TGCGCCAGCAGCTTGGTGGCAGGAAGTACTGAAGCTTTCTTT
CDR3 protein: CASSLVAGSTEAFF

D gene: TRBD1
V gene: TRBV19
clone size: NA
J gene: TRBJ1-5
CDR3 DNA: TGTGCCAGTAGTACTAGGACAGGCCATGGTAATCAGCCCCAGCATTTT
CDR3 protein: CASSTRTGHGNQPQHF

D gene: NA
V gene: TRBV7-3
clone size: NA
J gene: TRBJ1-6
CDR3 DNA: TGTGCCAGCAGCTTATCGACGGGGAATTCACCCCTCCACTTT
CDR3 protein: CASSLSTGNSPLHF

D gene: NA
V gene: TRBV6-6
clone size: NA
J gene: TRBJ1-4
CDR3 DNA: TGTGCCAGCAGTCCGCCCGGAAATGAAAAACTGTTTTTT
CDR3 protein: CASSPPGNEKLFF

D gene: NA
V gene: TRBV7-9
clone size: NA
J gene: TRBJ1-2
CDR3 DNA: TGTGCCAGCAGCCGGGACACCTATGGCTACACCTTC
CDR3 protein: CASSRDTYGYTF

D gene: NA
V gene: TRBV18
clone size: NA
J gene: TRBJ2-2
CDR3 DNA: TGTGCCAGCTCCCACAGGTTCACCGGGGAGCTGTTTTTT
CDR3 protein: CASSHRFTGELFF

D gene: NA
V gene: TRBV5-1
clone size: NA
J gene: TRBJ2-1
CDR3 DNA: TGCGCCAGCAGCTTGTCCCTTGGACCTTACAATGAGCAGTTCTTC
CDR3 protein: CASSLSLGPYNEQFF

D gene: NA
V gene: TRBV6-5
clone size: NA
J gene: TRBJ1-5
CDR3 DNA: TGTGCCAGCAGGGACAAACAGGATTTCTATCAGCCCCAGCATTTT
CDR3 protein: CASRDKQDFYQPQHF

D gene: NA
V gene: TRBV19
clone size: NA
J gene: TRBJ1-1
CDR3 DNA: TGTGCCAGTAGTATGTCTGCAGGGGCGTTCATGAACACTGAAGCTTTCTTT
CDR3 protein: CASSMSAGAFMNTEAFF

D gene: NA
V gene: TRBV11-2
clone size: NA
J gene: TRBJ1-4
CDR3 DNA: TGTGCCAGCTCGAACCGCGAGAGCGAAAAACTGTTTTTT
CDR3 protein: CASSNRESEKLFF

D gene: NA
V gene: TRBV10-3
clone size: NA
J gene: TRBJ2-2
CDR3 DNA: TGTGCCATCAGGCCAGACAGCCTCTTAGGCGGGGAGCTGTTTTTT
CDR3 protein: CAIRPDSLLGGELFF

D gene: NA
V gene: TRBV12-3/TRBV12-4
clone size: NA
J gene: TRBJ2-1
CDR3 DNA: TGTGCCAGCAGTTTCTTCTACAATGAGCAGTTCTTC
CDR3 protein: CASSFFYNEQFF

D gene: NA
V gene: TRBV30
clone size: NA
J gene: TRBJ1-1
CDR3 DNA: TGTGCCTGGGGACAGCTGAACACTGAAGCTTTCTTT
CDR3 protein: CAWGQLNTEAFF

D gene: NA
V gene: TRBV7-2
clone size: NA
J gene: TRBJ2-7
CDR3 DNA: TGTGCCAGCAGCCCCCGGAGGGCAACCTACGAGCAGTACTTC
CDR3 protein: CASSPRRATYEQYF

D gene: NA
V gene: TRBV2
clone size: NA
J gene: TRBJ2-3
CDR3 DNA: TGTGCCAGCAGTGTAGGGTTGGATACGCAGTATTTT
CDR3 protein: CASSVGLDTQYF

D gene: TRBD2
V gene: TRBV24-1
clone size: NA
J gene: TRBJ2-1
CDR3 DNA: TGTGCCACCAGTGCGGGGAGGGCCTACAATGAGCAGTTCTTC
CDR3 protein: CATSAGRAYNEQFF

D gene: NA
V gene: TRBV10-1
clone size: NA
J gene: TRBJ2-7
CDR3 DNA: TGCGCCAGCAGCAAGACCTACGAGCAGTACTTC
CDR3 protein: CASSKTYEQYF

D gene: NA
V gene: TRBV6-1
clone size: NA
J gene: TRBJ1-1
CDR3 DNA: TGTGCCAGCAGTGAAAGGGGCAGAAACTCTGAAGCTTTCTTT
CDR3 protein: CASSERGRNSEAFF

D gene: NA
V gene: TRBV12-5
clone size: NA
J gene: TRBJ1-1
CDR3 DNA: TGTGCTAGTGGTTTGGTACTAGGGAGAATGAACACTGAAGCTTTCTTT
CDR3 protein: CASGLVLGRMNTEAFF

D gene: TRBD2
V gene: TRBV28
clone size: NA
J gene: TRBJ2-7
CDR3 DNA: TGTGCCAGCAGTTCCTATAGCGGGAGCAACCGCGAGCAGTACTTC
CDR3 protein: CASSSYSGSNREQYF

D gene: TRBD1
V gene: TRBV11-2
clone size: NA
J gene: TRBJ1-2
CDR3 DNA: TGTGCCAGCAGCCCGGACAGGGGAGTTCGCTACACCTTC
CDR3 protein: CASSPDRGVRYTF

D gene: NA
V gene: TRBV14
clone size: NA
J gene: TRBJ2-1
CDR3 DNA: TGTGCCAGCAGCAAACAGGACGGGTACAATGAGCAGTTCTTC
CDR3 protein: CASSKQDGYNEQFF

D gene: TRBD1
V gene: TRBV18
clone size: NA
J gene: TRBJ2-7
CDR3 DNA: TGTGCCAGCTCACCCTTCCGGGACAGTTATGAGCAGTACTTC
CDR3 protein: CASSPFRDSYEQYF

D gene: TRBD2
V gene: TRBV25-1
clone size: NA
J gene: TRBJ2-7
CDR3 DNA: TGTGCCAGCAGTGGCCGGGTAGCGGGGGCAACATACGAGCAGTACTTC
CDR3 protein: CASSGRVAGATYEQYF

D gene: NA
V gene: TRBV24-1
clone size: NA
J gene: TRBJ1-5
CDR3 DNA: TGTGCCACCAGTGATCCCCTCCACAATCAGCCCCAGCATTTT
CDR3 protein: CATSDPLHNQPQHF

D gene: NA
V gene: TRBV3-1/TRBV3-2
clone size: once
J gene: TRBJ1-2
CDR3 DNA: TGTGCCAGCAGCCAGGGTTTCTATGGCTACACCTTC
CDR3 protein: CASSQGFYGYTF

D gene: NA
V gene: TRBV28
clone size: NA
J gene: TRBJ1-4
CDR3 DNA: TGTGCCAGCAGTTTACCCCAGATAACTAATGAAAAACTGTTTTTT
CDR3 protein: CASSLPQITNEKLFF

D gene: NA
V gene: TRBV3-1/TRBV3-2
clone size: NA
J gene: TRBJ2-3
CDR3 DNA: TGTGCCAGCAGCCAAGATCTTAGCGGCACAGATACGCAGTATTTT
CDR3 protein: CASSQDLSGTDTQYF

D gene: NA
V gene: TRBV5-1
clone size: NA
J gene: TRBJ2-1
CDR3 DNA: TGCGCCAGCAGCTTGGCCCTGGAGGTTGGGGAGCAGTTCTTC
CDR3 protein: CASSLALEVGEQFF

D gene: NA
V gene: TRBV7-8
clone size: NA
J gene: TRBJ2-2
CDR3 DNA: TGTGCCAGCAGCCCCTACACCGGGGAGCTGTTTTTT
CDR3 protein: CASSPYTGELFF

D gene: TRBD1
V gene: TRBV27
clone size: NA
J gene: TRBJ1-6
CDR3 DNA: TGTGCCAGCAGTTTGAGGGGGCTGGGGTCTACTAATTCACCCCTCCACTTT
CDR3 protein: CASSLRGLGSTNSPLHF

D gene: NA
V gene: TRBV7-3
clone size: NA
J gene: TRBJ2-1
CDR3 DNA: TGTGCCAGCAGCTCTACCCCTACCTCCTACAATGAGCAGTTCTTC
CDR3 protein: CASSSTPTSYNEQFF

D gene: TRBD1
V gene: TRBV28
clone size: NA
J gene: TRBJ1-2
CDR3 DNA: TGTGCCAGCAGTTCGGGACAGGGAGAAGGCTACACCTTC
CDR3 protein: CASSSGQGEGYTF

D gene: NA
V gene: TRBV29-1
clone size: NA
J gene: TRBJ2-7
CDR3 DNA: TGCAGCGTTGCGGGCAGCTCCTACGAGCAGTACTTC
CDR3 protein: CSVAGSSYEQYF

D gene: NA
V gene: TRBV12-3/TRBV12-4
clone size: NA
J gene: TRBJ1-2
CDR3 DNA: TGTGCCAGCAGTCCGAGGGGAGGCTACACCTTC
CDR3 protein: CASSPRGGYTF

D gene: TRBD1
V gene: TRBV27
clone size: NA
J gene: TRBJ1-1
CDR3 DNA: TGTGCCAGCAGCCCACAGACAGGGGGCGTCGCTGAAGCTTTCTTT
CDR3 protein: CASSPQTGGVAEAFF